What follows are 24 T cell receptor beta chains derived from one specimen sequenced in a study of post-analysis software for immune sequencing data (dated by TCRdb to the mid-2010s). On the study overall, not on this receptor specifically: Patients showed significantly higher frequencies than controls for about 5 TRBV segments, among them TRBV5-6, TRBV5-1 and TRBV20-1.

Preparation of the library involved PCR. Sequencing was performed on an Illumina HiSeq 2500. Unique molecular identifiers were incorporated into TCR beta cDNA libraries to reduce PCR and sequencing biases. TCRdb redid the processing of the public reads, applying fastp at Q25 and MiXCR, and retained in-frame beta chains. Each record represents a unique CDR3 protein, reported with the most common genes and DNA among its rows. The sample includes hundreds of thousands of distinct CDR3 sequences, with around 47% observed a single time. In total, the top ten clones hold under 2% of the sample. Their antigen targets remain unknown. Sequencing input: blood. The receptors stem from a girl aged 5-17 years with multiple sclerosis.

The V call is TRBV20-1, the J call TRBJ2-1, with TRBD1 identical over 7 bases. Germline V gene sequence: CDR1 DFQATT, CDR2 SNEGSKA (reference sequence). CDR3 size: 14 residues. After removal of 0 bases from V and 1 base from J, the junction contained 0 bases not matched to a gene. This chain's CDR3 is CSARDRGSYNEQFF. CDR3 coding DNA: TGCAGTGCTAGAGACAGGGGGTCCTACAATGAGCAGTTCTTC.

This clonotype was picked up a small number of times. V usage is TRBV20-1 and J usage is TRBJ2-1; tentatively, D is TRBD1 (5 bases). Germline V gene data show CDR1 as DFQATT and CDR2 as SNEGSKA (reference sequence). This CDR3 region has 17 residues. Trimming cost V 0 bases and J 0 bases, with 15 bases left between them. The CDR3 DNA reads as TGCAGTGCTAGAGATTTCCGCAGGGCCAGCTCCTACAATGAGCAGTTCTTC. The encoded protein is CSARDFRRASSYNEQFF.

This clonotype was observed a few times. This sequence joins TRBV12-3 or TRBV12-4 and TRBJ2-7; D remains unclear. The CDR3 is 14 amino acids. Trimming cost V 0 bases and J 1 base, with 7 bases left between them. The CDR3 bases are TGTGCCAGCAGTTTAGCGTCAACGTCCTACGAGCAGTACTTC. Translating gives CASSLASTSYEQYF.

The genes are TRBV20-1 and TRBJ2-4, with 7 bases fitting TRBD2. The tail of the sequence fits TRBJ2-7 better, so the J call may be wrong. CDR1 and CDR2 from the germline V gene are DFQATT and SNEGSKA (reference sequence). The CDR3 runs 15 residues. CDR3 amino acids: CSARDPGLPDYEQYF. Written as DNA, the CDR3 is TGCAGTGCTAGAGATCCGGGACTACCGGACTACGAGCAGTACTTC.

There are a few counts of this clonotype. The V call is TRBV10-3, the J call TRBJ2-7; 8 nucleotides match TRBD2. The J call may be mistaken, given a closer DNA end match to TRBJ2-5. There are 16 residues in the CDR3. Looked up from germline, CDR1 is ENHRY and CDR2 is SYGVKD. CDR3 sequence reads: CAISAWTSQNQETQYF. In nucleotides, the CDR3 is TGTGCCATCAGTGCTTGGACTAGCCAAAATCAAGAGACCCAGTACTTC.

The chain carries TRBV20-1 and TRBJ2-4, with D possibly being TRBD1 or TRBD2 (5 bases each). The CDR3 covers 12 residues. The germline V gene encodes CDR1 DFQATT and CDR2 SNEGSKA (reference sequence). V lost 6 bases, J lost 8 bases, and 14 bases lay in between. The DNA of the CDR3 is TGCAGTGCCGGGACCAGCGAGGACATTCAGTACTTC. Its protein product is CSAGTSEDIQYF.

This CDR3 is CASSLPGEVKSEQFF. The CDR3 coding sequence is TGTGCCAGCAGCCTCCCTGGAGAGGTTAAGAGTGAGCAGTTCTTC. This chain joins TRBV7-9 and TRBJ2-1; D unclear. Looked up from germline, CDR1 is SEHNR and CDR2 is FQNEAQ (reference sequence). The CDR3 runs to 15 residues. V was shortened by 5 bases and J by 9 bases, with 20 bases between the two germline ends.

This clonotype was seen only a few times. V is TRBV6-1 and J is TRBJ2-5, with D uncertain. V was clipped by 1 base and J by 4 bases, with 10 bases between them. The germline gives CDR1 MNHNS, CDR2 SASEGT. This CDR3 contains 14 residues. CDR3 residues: CASSEDKGGETQYF. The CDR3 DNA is TGTGCCAGCAGTGAAGATAAGGGCGGAGAGACCCAGTACTTC.

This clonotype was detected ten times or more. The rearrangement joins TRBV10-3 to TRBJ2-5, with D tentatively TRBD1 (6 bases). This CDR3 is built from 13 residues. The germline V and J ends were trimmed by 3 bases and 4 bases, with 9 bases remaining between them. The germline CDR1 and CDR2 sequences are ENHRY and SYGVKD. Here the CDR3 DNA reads TGTGCCATCAGTGAAACAGGGAGAGAGACCCAGTACTTC. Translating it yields CAISETGRETQYF.

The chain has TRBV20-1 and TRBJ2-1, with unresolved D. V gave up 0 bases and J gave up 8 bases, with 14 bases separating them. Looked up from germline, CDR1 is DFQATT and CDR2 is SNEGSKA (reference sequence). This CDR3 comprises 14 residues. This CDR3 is CSARDARGSDEQFF. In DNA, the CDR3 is TGCAGTGCTAGAGATGCTAGAGGTTCCGATGAGCAGTTCTTC.

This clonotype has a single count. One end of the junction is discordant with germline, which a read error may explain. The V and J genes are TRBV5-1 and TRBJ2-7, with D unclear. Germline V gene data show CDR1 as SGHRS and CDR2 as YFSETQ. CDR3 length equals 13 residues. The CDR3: CAGSSNPTYEQYF. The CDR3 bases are TGCGCCGGCAGCTCGAACCCCACCTACGAGCAGTACTTC.

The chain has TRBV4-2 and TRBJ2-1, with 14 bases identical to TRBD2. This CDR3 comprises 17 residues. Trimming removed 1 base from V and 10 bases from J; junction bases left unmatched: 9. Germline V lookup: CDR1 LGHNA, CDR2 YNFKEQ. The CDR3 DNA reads TGTGCCAGCAGCCAAGGCCCCAGGACTAGCGGGAGGTGGGAGCAGTTCTTC. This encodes CASSQGPRTSGRWEQFF.

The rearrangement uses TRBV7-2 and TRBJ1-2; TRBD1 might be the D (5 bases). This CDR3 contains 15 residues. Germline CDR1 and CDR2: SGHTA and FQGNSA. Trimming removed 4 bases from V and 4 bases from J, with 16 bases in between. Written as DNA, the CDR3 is TGTGCCAGCAGCTCAGACCCAGGGACGGCCTATGGCTACACCTTC. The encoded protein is CASSSDPGTAYGYTF. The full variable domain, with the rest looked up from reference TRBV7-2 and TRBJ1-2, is GAGVSQSPSNKVTEKGKDVELRCDPISGHTALYWYRQSLGQGLEFLIYFQGNSAPDKSGLPSDRFSAERTGGSVSTLTIQRTQQEDSAVYLCASSSDPGTAYGYTFGSGTRLTVV.

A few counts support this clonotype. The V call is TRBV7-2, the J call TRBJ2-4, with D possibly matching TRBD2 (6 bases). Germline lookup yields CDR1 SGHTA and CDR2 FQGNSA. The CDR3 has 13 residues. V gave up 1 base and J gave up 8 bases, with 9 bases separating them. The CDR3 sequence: CASSLDWRDIQYF. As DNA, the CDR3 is TGTGCCAGCAGCTTAGATTGGAGGGACATTCAGTACTTC. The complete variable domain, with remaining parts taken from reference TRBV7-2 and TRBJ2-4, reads GAGVSQSPSNKVTEKGKDVELRCDPISGHTALYWYRQSLGQGLEFLIYFQGNSAPDKSGLPSDRFSAERTGGSVSTLTIQRTQQEDSAVYLCASSLDWRDIQYFGAGTRLSVL.

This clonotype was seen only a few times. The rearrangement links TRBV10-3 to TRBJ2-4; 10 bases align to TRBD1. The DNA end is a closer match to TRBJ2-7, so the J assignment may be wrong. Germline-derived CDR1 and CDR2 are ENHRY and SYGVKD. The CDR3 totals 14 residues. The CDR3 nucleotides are TGTGCCATCAGGGGGGACAGGGGATCCTACGAGCAGTACTTC. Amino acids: CAIRGDRGSYEQYF.

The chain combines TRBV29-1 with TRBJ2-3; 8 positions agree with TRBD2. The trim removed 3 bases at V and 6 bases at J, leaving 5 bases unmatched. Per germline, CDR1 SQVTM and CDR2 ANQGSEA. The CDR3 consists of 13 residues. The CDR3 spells CSVETSERDTQYF. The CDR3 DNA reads TGCAGCGTTGAGACTAGCGAAAGGGATACGCAGTATTTT.

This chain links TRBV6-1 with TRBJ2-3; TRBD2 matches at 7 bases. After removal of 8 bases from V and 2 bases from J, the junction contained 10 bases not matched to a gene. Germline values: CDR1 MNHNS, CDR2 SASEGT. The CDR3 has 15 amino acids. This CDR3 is CASGVSAGDTDTQYF. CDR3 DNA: TGTGCCAGCGGCGTTTCGGCGGGAGACACAGATACGCAGTATTTT.

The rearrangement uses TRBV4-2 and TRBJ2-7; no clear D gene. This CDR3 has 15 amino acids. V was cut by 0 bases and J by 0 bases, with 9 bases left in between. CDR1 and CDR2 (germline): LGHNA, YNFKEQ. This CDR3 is CASSQDGSSSYEQYF. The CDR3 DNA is TGTGCCAGCAGCCAAGATGGTAGTTCCTCCTACGAGCAGTACTTC.

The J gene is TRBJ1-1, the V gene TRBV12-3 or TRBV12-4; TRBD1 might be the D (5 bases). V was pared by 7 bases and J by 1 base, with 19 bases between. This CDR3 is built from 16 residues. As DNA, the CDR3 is TGTGCCAGCACCCCGGGGAGGACACGTTCGAACACTGAAGCTTTCTTT. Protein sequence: CASTPGRTRSNTEAFF.

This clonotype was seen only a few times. The CDR3 sequence: CASSLYRAHQETQYF. The CDR3 bases are TGTGCCAGCAGCTTATACCGGGCTCACCAAGAGACCCAGTACTTC. The rearrangement uses TRBV7-9 and TRBJ2-5, with D unresolved. The CDR3 runs to 15 residues. V was trimmed by 2 bases and J by 0 bases, leaving 10 bases between them. Germline CDR1 is SEHNR and CDR2 is FQNEAQ (reference sequence).

CDR3 in amino acids: CAISEVGSGETQYF. Here the CDR3 DNA reads TGTGCCATCAGTGAGGTGGGGAGTGGAGAGACCCAGTACTTC. The chain links TRBV10-3 to TRBJ2-5; perhaps TRBD2 as D (5 bases). Deletions cut 2 bases from V and 4 bases from J, with 11 bases between. In germline, CDR1 is ENHRY, CDR2 SYGVKD. The CDR3 is 14 amino acids.

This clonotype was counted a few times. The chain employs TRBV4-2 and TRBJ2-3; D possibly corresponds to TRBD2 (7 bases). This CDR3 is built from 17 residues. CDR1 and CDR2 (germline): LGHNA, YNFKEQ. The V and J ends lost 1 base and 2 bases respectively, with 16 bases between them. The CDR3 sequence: CASSQGPAGAFTDTQYF. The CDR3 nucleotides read TGTGCCAGCAGCCAAGGGCCTGCGGGGGCCTTCACAGATACGCAGTATTTT.

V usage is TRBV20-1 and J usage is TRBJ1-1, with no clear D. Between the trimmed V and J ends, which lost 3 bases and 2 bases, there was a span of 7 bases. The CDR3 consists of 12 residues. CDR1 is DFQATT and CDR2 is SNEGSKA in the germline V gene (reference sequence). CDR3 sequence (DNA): TGCAGTGCTAGTCCCTCTAACACTGAAGCTTTCTTT. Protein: CSASPSNTEAFF.

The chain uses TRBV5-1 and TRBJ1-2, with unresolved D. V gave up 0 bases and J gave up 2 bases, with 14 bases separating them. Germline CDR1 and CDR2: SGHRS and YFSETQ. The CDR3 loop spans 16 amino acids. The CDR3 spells CASSLARPRVNYGYTF. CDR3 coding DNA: TGCGCCAGCAGCTTGGCCCGACCACGGGTGAACTATGGCTACACCTTC.